Here is one TCR beta chain with its context. The antigen is unknown. This CDR3 contains 13 residues. Germline lookup yields CDR1 SGHVS and CDR2 FQNEAQ. The ends lost 5 bases at V and 6 bases at J; junction bases unmatched: 4. CDR3 and TCR beta VDJ profiling relied on a genomic DNA template. One entry per CDR3 protein results from TCRdb running MiXCR on the reads. Of 200,000 to 250,000 distinct CDR3 sequences in the sample, approximately 35% were seen once. This entry is derived from a study of CD8+CD57+ T cells in acquired aplastic anemia. About the research overall: The average for DNA from sorted CD4+ and CD8+ cells was 3.2 ug. CD4+ reads averaged approximately 9.9 million in healthy donors. Study-level findings and limits: Around 27 sequences, all CD8+ CDR3, were shared between patients and controls. With respect to CD8+ Simpson's diversity, patients and controls did not differ significantly.

This sequence originates from a human donor in good health, serving as a control. The sample consisted of sorted CD4+, CD8+, or CD8+CD57+ T cells (not recorded which) from PBMCs. V and J are TRBV7-8 and TRBJ1-2, with 9 bases that match TRBD1. The CDR3 is CASSPRQGDGYTF. The CDR3 DNA sequence: TGTGCCAGCAGCCCCCGACAGGGGGATGGCTACACCTTC. The full variable domain, its missing parts supplied by reference TRBV7-8 and TRBJ1-2, is GAGVSQSPRYKVAKRGQDVALRCDPISGHVSLFWYQQALGQGPEFLTYFQNEAQLDKSGLPSDRFFAERPEGSVSTLKIQRTQQEDSAVYLCASSPRQGDGYTFGSGTRLTVV.